Shown below are 5 T cell receptor beta chains from a single sample sequenced in a study of blood T cell repertoires in COVID-19. This table comes from immunoSEQ multiplex PCR, and its TCRdb copy is limited to in-frame clones, with some not included. The profile shows about 200,000 clones, 80% to 90% of them singletons. Material: PBMCs or T cells enriched from blood (not recorded which). The source is a man aged 35 to 55 who had recovered from COVID-19.

A single count supports this clone. The chain recombines TRBV3-1 (or the pseudogene TRBV3-2) with TRBJ2-3; a weak D match, TRBD1 (6 bases). Trimming cost V 4 bases and J 0 bases, with 8 bases left between them. Germline CDR1 and CDR2: LGHDT and YNNKEL (reference sequence). The CDR3 contains 14 residues. CDR3 sequence reads: CASSRTVSTDTQYF. In DNA form, the CDR3 reads TGTGCCAGCAGCCGGACAGTTAGCACAGATACGCAGTATTTT.

The V call is TRBV6-2 or TRBV6-3, the J call TRBJ1-5; tentative D call: TRBD1 (6 bases). CDR1 is MNHEY and CDR2 is SVGEGT in the germline V gene. The CDR3 length is 16 residues. V was pared by 4 bases and J by 5 bases, with 18 bases between. CDR3 loop: CASSFGQLRGDQPQHF. Here the CDR3 DNA reads TGTGCCAGCAGTTTCGGACAGCTACGGGGTGATCAGCCCCAGCATTTT.

Only a few counts were recorded for this clone. The chain carries TRBV2 and TRBJ2-5; 7 bases align to TRBD1. Germline trimming cut 7 bases from V and 4 bases from J; bases unmatched to any gene: 6. The CDR3 spans 13 residues. CDR1 SNHLY and CDR2 FYNNEI come from the germline V gene. In DNA form, the CDR3 reads TGTGCCAGCAAAAGTGACAGGGCAGAGACCCAGTACTTC. This sequence encodes CASKSDRAETQYF.

V is TRBV7-9 and J is TRBJ1-2, with unresolved D. Germline assignment: CDR1 SEHNR and CDR2 FQNEAQ (reference sequence). The V gene lost 1 base and the J gene lost 4 bases, with 10 bases spanning the gap. The CDR3 length is 14 residues. CDR3 nucleotides: TGTGCCAGCAGCTTAGACGCAGTGTCCTATGGCTACACCTTC. Translation gives CASSLDAVSYGYTF.

This chain connects TRBV11-2 to TRBJ2-7, with TRBD1 identical over 9 bases. The CDR3 runs 14 residues. Losses at the gene ends were 1 base for V and 5 bases for J; bases not matched to a gene: 3. Germline V CDR1 and CDR2: SGHAT, FQNNGV. The CDR3 reads CASSLGRTGDEQYF. The CDR3, as DNA: TGTGCCAGCAGCTTAGGGCGGACAGGGGACGAGCAGTACTTC. Based on the CDR3 plus reference TRBV11-2 and TRBJ2-7, the full variable domain is EAGVAQSPRYKIIEKRQSVAFWCNPISGHATLYWYQQILGQGPKLLIQFQNNGVVDDSQLPKDRFSAERLKGVDSTLKIQPAKLEDSAVYLCASSLGRTGDEQYFGPGTRLTVT.